Shown below are 28 T cell receptor beta chains from a single sample sequenced in a study of T-cell memory formation after mild COVID-19. MiXCR, applied by TCRdb to the 5' RACE reads, yields one record per CDR3 protein. The data contain 250,000 to 300,000 distinct CDR3 sequences, around 15% of them singletons. The source material was PBMCs or a T cell subset sorted from them (not recorded which). The receptors were sampled from a man younger than 35 who had mild COVID-19 (a few samples of this study predate the infection). Cell type and time point are not known.

V is TRBV6-5 and J is TRBJ1-5; 7 bases are shared with TRBD1. V trimming: 4 bases; J trimming: 4 bases; junction bases outside the gene matches: 4. Germline CDR1 MNHEY, CDR2 SVGAGI. The CDR3 loop spans 14 amino acids. CDR3 nucleotide sequence: TGTGCCAGCAGTTCCCGACAGGGAAATCAGCCCCAGCATTTT. This gives the protein CASSSRQGNQPQHF.

Ten or more counts support this clonotype. V and J are TRBV7-8 and TRBJ2-7, with D unresolved. CDR3 size: 13 residues. Deletions cut 5 bases from V and 0 bases from J, with 8 bases between. Germline CDR1 SGHVS, CDR2 FQNEAQ. The CDR3 DNA sequence: TGTGCCAGCAGCGATACACCCTCCTACGAGCAGTACTTC. This codes for CASSDTPSYEQYF.

This clonotype was counted between two and nine times. The chain combines TRBV7-6 with TRBJ1-6; TRBD1 is a possible D gene (5 bases). The CDR3 has 16 residues. Germline CDR1 reads SGHVS; CDR2 reads FNYEAQ. V gave up 1 base and J gave up 6 bases, with 13 bases separating them. CDR3 DNA sequence: TGTGCCAGCAGCTTAGTAGGGGTCGGGGGTAATTCACCCCTCCACTTT. Its translation is CASSLVGVGGNSPLHF. Full variable domain (outside the CDR3, taken from reference TRBV7-6 and TRBJ1-6): GAGVSQSPRYKVTKRGQDVALRCDPISGHVSLYWYRQALGQGPEFLTYFNYEAQQDKSGLPNDRFSAERPEGSISTLTIQRTEQRDSAMYRCASSLVGVGGNSPLHFGNGTRLTVT.

V is TRBV30 and J is TRBJ2-6; D might be TRBD1 (5 bases). V was trimmed by 2 bases and J by 0 bases, leaving 14 bases between them. CDR1 and CDR2 from the germline V gene are GTSNPN and SVGIG (reference sequence). The CDR3 totals 17 residues. The CDR3 nucleotides are TGTGCCTGGAGTCCTCTCAGGGTCCTCTCTGGGGCCAACGTCCTGACTTTC. Encoded protein: CAWSPLRVLSGANVLTF. Complete variable domain (other parts from reference TRBV30 and TRBJ2-6): SQTIHQWPATLVQPVGSPLSLECTVEGTSNPNLYWYRQAAGRGLQLLFYSVGIGQISSEVPQNLSASRPQDRQFILSSKKLLLSDSGFYLCAWSPLRVLSGANVLTFGAGSRLTVL.

The chain carries TRBV11-2 and TRBJ1-4; 7 bases map to TRBD1. Per the germline V gene, CDR1 is SGHAT and CDR2 is FQNNGV. Germline trimming cut 4 bases from V and 4 bases from J; bases unmatched to any gene: 6. This CDR3 has 15 residues. CDR3 amino acids: CASSSGQAYNEKLFF. CDR3 DNA sequence: TGTGCCAGCAGCTCAGGACAGGCGTATAATGAAAAACTGTTTTTT. The complete variable domain, with remaining parts taken from reference TRBV11-2 and TRBJ1-4, reads EAGVAQSPRYKIIEKRQSVAFWCNPISGHATLYWYQQILGQGPKLLIQFQNNGVVDDSQLPKDRFSAERLKGVDSTLKIQPAKLEDSAVYLCASSSGQAYNEKLFFGSGTQLSVL.

The rearrangement uses TRBV6-2 or TRBV6-3 and TRBJ2-1; D gene ambiguous. The CDR3 is 11 amino acids. Germline-derived CDR1 and CDR2 are MNHEY and SVGEGT. The V gene lost 0 bases and the J gene lost 10 bases, with 4 bases spanning the gap. The CDR3 loop reads CASSYSREQFF. In DNA form, the CDR3 reads TGTGCCAGCAGTTACTCACGCGAGCAGTTCTTC.

This sequence joins TRBV7-2 and TRBJ2-5, with 10 nucleotides matching TRBD2. The CDR3 runs 15 residues. Per germline, CDR1 SGHTA and CDR2 FQGNSA. V lost 2 bases to trimming and J lost 5 bases; unmatched junction nucleotides: 5. The CDR3 protein is CASSLTSGVWETQYF. The CDR3 coding sequence is TGTGCCAGCAGCTTAACTAGCGGGGTATGGGAGACCCAGTACTTC.

This clonotype was seen more than once but under ten times. The J gene is TRBJ1-1, the V gene TRBV5-1; tentatively, D is TRBD1 (5 bases). The CDR3 extends over 13 amino acids. V lost 4 bases to trimming and J lost 1 base, with 8 bases between them. CDR1 is SGHRS, CDR2 YFSETQ, per germline. CDR3 protein: CASSTGQNTEAFF. The CDR3 coding sequence is TGCGCCAGCAGCACTGGACAGAACACTGAAGCTTTCTTT.

This clonotype showed up many times. The CDR3, as DNA: TGTGCCAGCAGCTTAGCGGCTGTTTATGGCTACACCTTC. This gives the protein CASSLAAVYGYTF. The chain combines TRBV7-9 with TRBJ1-2; D is unclear. Germline CDR1 SEHNR, CDR2 FQNEAQ (reference sequence). The CDR3 runs to 13 residues. V lost 0 bases to trimming and J lost 5 bases, with 7 bases between them.

This clonotype turned up a few times. The J gene is TRBJ2-2, the V gene TRBV7-2, with D perhaps given as TRBD1 or TRBD2 (6 bases each). CDR3 size: 17 residues. CDR1 is SGHTA and CDR2 is FQGNSA in the germline V gene. V lost 5 bases, J lost 3 bases, and 19 bases lay in between. The CDR3 DNA sequence: TGTGCCAGCAGCCATGACCGGGGGCGCCTTTACACCGGGGAGCTGTTTTTT. Residues: CASSHDRGRLYTGELFF.

This clonotype occurred a few times. The V call is TRBV29-1, the J call TRBJ2-5, with D unresolved. Germline CDR1 is SQVTM and CDR2 is ANQGSEA. Trimming cost V 7 bases and J 5 bases, with 17 bases left between them. The CDR3 is 13 amino acids. This CDR3 is CSGTSWARETQYF. As DNA, the CDR3 is TGCAGCGGGACCTCTTGGGCGCGGGAGACCCAGTACTTC.

This chain joins TRBV30 and TRBJ2-7; TRBD1 is a possible D gene (6 bases). CDR3 length equals 12 residues. The ends were cut back, 5 bases at V and 3 bases at J, with 11 bases in the middle. CDR1 and CDR2 (germline): GTSNPN, SVGIG (reference sequence). The CDR3 loop reads CAWGVDSYEQYF. In DNA, the CDR3 is TGTGCCTGGGGAGTGGACAGCTACGAGCAGTACTTC.

The gene calls are TRBV7-9 and TRBJ2-2, with 7 bases identical to TRBD2. V lost 5 bases, J lost 2 bases, and 5 bases stayed unmatched. CDR1 and CDR2 (germline): SEHNR, FQNEAQ (reference sequence). The CDR3 is made up of 15 amino acids. CDR3 sequence reads: CASSETSSNTGELFF. The CDR3 coding sequence is TGTGCCAGCAGCGAGACTAGCAGTAACACCGGGGAGCTGTTTTTT.

A few counts support this clonotype. The V and J genes are TRBV5-1 and TRBJ2-2; no definite D call. V was pared by 0 bases and J by 6 bases, with 15 bases between. The CDR3 has 16 residues. Germline V gene data show CDR1 as SGHRS and CDR2 as YFSETQ. CDR3 sequence: CASSLAPTGNPGELFF. CDR3 in DNA: TGCGCCAGCAGCTTGGCCCCGACTGGGAATCCCGGGGAGCTGTTTTTT.

In this sample, this clonotype turned up a few times. The chain couples TRBV7-2 to TRBJ2-5; D gene unclear. V gave up 2 bases and J gave up 4 bases, with 8 bases separating them. Germline loops: CDR1 SGHTA, CDR2 FQGNSA. The CDR3 runs 13 residues. CDR3 nucleotides: TGTGCCAGCAGCTTATTAGGCCCAGAGACCCAGTACTTC. Translation: CASSLLGPETQYF.

This clonotype was counted only a few times. The genes are TRBV21-1 and TRBJ1-4; the D segment call TRBD1 is taken from the table without a DNA check. TRBV21-1 is reported as a pseudogene. This CDR3 is 21 amino acids long. DNA of the CDR3: TGTGCCAGCAGCAAACCGCCCCGGTTAGGGGGCTCATGGTCAACTAATGAAAAACTGTTTTTT. This gives the protein CASSKPPRLGGSWSTNEKLFF.

This clonotype was recorded a few times. The genes are TRBV4-2 and TRBJ1-4; D might be TRBD1 (5 bases). CDR3 length: 14 amino acids. Germline CDR1 is LGHNA and CDR2 is YNFKEQ. V was trimmed by 1 base and J by 4 bases, leaving 7 bases between them. DNA for the CDR3: TGTGCCAGCAGCCAAGGGGACCTTAATGAAAAACTGTTTTTT. Translated, it gives CASSQGDLNEKLFF.

This chain's CDR3 is CASSANWGQGALYEQYF. The CDR3 coding sequence is TGTGCCAGCAGCGCCAATTGGGGACAGGGGGCTCTCTACGAGCAGTACTTC. This sequence joins TRBV9 and TRBJ2-7; 12 bases agree with TRBD1. V trimming: 3 bases; J trimming: 3 bases; junction bases outside the gene matches: 10. The CDR3 is 17 residues long. CDR1 is SGDLS, CDR2 YYNGEE, per germline. The full variable domain, with the rest looked up from reference TRBV9 and TRBJ2-7, is DSGVTQTPKHLITATGQRVTLRCSPRSGDLSVYWYQQSLDQGLQFLIQYYNGEERAKGNILERFSAQQFPDLHSELNLSSLELGDSALYFCASSANWGQGALYEQYFGPGTRLTVT.

This clonotype was seen many times. The V call is TRBV20-1, the J call TRBJ2-1; 16 bases match TRBD2. The CDR3 contains 15 residues. V lost 5 bases to trimming and J lost 6 bases; unmatched junction nucleotides: 4. Germline CDR1 and CDR2: DFQATT and SNEGSKA (reference sequence). The CDR3 sequence: CSAGTSGGAGNEQFF. DNA for the CDR3: TGCAGTGCTGGGACTAGCGGGGGGGCCGGCAATGAGCAGTTCTTC.

The J gene is TRBJ2-3, the V gene TRBV7-3; no reliable D call. The CDR3 totals 14 residues. The germline CDR1 and CDR2 sequences are SGHTA and FQGTGA. Trimming took 6 bases from V and 0 from J, leaving 10 bases between them. The CDR3 loop reads CASRSPYSTDTQYF. The CDR3 DNA reads TGTGCCAGCAGATCACCATATAGCACAGATACGCAGTATTTT.

This clonotype has only a few counts. The V gene is TRBV12-5, the J gene TRBJ2-2; TRBD2 is a possible D gene (6 bases). Germline V gene lookup returns CDR1 LGHNT and CDR2 FRNRAP. The CDR3 has 13 residues. Trimming shortened V by 6 bases and J by 2 bases, and 7 bases separated the two germline ends. The CDR3 bases are TGTGCTAGTGGACTAGCAAACACCGGGGAGCTGTTTTTT. It codes for CASGLANTGELFF.

The chain uses TRBV7-9 and TRBJ1-6; TRBD1 is a possible D gene (5 bases). This CDR3 region has 15 residues. Between the trimmed V and J ends, which lost 2 bases and 5 bases, there was a span of 10 bases. CDR1 is SEHNR and CDR2 is FQNEAQ in the germline V gene (reference sequence). The CDR3 DNA reads TGTGCCAGCAGCTTACAGTCAGGGAATAATTCACCCCTCCACTTT. This translates into CASSLQSGNNSPLHF.

This clonotype was seen only a few times. This chain uses TRBV11-2 with TRBJ2-3; D gene unclear. Trimming took off 5 bases at V and 2 bases at J, with 14 bases between the two ends. This CDR3 is built from 15 residues. Germline V gene lookup returns CDR1 SGHAT and CDR2 FQNNGV. The CDR3 DNA sequence: TGTGCCAGCAGCAATGGACGTCGACTCACAGATACGCAGTATTTT. This codes for CASSNGRRLTDTQYF.

The J gene is TRBJ2-5, the V gene TRBV6-6, with 8 bases matching TRBD2. Germline V gene sequence: CDR1 MNHNY, CDR2 SVGAGI (reference sequence). The CDR3 is 20 amino acids. With 6 bases clipped from V and 2 bases from J, the junction kept 23 bases outside the gene matches. The chain's CDR3 is CASSPSGLFSGARIQETQYF. The CDR3 nucleotides are TGTGCCAGCAGCCCCTCTGGGTTGTTTAGCGGGGCTAGAATTCAAGAGACCCAGTACTTC.

This clonotype was observed many times. V gene TRBV7-2 combines with J gene TRBJ2-3; D call uncertain. V dropped 1 base and J dropped 6 bases, with 8 bases sitting between them. The CDR3 runs 13 residues. Germline values: CDR1 SGHTA, CDR2 FQGNSA. DNA for the CDR3: TGTGCCAGCAGCTTAGGGAACGGGGATACGCAGTATTTT. Its protein product is CASSLGNGDTQYF.

This clonotype has a handful of counts. This chain uses TRBV20-1 with TRBJ1-1, with D hard to call. CDR1 is DFQATT, CDR2 SNEGSKA, per germline (reference sequence). The CDR3 runs to 11 residues. The V end lost 0 bases, the J end lost 8 bases, and 7 bases lay between the germline ends. The CDR3 nucleotides read TGCAGTGCTAGAGATCGGGCAGAAGCTTTCTTT. It translates to CSARDRAEAFF.

The sample holds a few counts of this clonotype. This chain uses TRBV5-1 with TRBJ1-1, with 9 positions matching TRBD1. The CDR3 contains 16 residues. The V and J ends lost 4 bases and 3 bases, in that order; junction bases with no gene match: 10. CDR1 and CDR2 (germline): SGHRS, YFSETQ. CDR3 loop: CASSTLQGAVDTEAFF. In DNA form, the CDR3 reads TGCGCCAGCAGCACTTTACAGGGGGCGGTTGACACTGAAGCTTTCTTT.

This clonotype turned up a few times. The rearrangement joins TRBV6-5 to TRBJ1-6; no clear D gene. Per germline, CDR1 MNHEY and CDR2 SVGAGI. This CDR3 region has 17 residues. V gave up 4 bases and J gave up 0 bases, with 13 bases separating them. CDR3 region: CASSLELSSSYNSPLHF. CDR3 sequence (DNA): TGTGCCAGCAGTTTGGAGTTATCCAGCTCCTATAATTCACCCCTCCACTTT.